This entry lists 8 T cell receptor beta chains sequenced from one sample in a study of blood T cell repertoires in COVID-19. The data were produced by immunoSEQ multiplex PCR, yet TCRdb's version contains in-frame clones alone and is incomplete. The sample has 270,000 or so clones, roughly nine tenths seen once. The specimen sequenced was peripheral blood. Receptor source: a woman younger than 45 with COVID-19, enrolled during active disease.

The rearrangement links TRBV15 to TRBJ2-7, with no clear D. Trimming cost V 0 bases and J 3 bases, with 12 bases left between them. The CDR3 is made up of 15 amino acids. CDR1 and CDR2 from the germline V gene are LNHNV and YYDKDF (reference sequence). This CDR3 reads CATSRDPPGNYEQYF. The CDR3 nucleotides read TGTGCCACCAGCAGAGACCCTCCGGGTAACTACGAGCAGTACTTC.

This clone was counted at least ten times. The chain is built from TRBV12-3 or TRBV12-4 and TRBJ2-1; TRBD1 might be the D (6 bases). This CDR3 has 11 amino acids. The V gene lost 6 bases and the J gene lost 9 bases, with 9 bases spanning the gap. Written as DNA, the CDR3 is TGTGCCAGCAGCTCAGGGGTTGAGCAGTTCTTC. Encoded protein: CASSSGVEQFF.

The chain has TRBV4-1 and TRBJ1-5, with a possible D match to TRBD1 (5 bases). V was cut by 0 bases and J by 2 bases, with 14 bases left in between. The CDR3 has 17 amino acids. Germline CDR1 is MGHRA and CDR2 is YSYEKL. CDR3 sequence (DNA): TGCGCCAGCAGCCAAGAAATGGCAGGGTCGGGCAATCAGCCCCAGCATTTT. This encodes CASSQEMAGSGNQPQHF.

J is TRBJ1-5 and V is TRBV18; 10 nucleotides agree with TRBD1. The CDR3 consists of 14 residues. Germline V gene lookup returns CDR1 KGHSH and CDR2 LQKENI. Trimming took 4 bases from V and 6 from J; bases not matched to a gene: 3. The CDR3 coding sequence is TGTGCCAGCTCACGCCGGGACAGGGGTCAGCCCCAGCATTTT. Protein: CASSRRDRGQPQHF.

The CDR3 sequence is CSVLPGTSGGPTYNEQFF. As DNA, the CDR3 is TGCAGCGTCTTGCCCGGGACTAGCGGGGGACCGACCTACAATGAGCAGTTCTTC. This sequence joins TRBV29-1 and TRBJ2-1; 14 nucleotides align to TRBD2. The V gene's germline CDR1 is SQVTM and CDR2 ANQGSEA. V was clipped by 6 bases and J by 2 bases; unmatched bases: 12. The CDR3 has 18 amino acids.

CDR3: CASSFRPGTSWKETQYF. CDR3 DNA sequence: TGTGCCAGCAGCTTTCGCCCCGGGACTAGTTGGAAAGAGACCCAGTACTTC. This sequence joins TRBV7-9 and TRBJ2-5; 8 bases agree with TRBD2. The CDR3 sequence is 17 residues long. The germline V gene encodes CDR1 SEHNR and CDR2 FQNEAQ (reference sequence). J gave up 3 bases and V 3 bases, and 12 bases lay outside the gene matches.

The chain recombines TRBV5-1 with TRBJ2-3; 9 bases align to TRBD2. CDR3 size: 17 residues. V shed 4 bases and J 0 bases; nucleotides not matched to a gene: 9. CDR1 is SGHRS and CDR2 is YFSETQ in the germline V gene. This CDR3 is CASSLGLARISTDTQYF. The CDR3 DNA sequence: TGCGCCAGCAGCCTCGGACTAGCGAGGATTAGCACAGATACGCAGTATTTT.

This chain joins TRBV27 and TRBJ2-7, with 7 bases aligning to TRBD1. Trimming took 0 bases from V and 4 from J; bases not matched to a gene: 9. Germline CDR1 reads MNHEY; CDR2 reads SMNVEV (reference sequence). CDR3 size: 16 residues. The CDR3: CASSLSSPNRGYEQYF. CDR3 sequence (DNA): TGTGCCAGCAGTTTATCGAGTCCTAACAGGGGTTACGAGCAGTACTTC.